Each of the 8 T cell receptor beta chains below was sequenced from the same sample in a study of response to subunit inactivated influenza vaccine. MiXCR was run by TCRdb on the RT-PCR reads, yielding one entry per CDR3 protein. The sample consists of some 600,000 distinct CDR3 sequences, around 15% of them appearing once. The source was PBMCs from blood, collected around two weeks before vaccination. These receptors originate from a man aged 45-65 years who received an inactivated influenza vaccine.

This clonotype was counted a few times. V gene TRBV12-3 or TRBV12-4 combines with J gene TRBJ2-2; D is uncertain. The CDR3 runs 13 residues. The V end was cut by 7 bases, the J end by 5 bases, with 11 bases between. Here the CDR3 reads CASTLHATGELFF. DNA of the CDR3: TGTGCCAGCACCCTTCATGCTACCGGGGAGCTGTTTTTT.

Concerning this clonotype: A much bigger clone sits one base away, suggesting this may be a read error. The chain joins TRBV7-2 to TRBJ1-1; D call uncertain. CDR3 length: 14 amino acids. Germline CDR1 is SGHTA and CDR2 is FQGNSA. In DNA form, the CDR3 reads TGTGCCAGCAGCTTATGGGCAGCTAGACGTGAAGCTTTGTTT. Its translation: CASSLWAARREALF. Combining the CDR3 with reference TRBV7-2 and TRBJ1-1 gives the whole variable domain GAGVSQSPSNKVTEKGKDVELRCDPISGHTALYWYRQSLGQGLEFLIYFQGNSAPDKSGLPSDRFSAERTGGSVSTLTIQRTQQEDSAVYLCASSLWAARREALFGQGTRLTVV.

The rearrangement joins TRBV7-9 to TRBJ2-3; TRBD2 matches at 7 bases. The CDR3 has 17 amino acids. Per the germline V gene, CDR1 is SEHNR and CDR2 is FQNEAQ (reference sequence). V lost 3 bases to trimming and J lost 4 bases; unmatched junction nucleotides: 13. This chain's CDR3 is CASSFLLGGGTSDTQYF. Written as DNA, the CDR3 is TGTGCCAGCAGCTTTCTCCTCGGCGGGGGTACATCAGATACGCAGTATTTT.

The genes are TRBV7-2 and TRBJ2-2; D gene uncertain. CDR3 length: 16 residues. The V gene lost 5 bases and the J gene lost 6 bases, with 19 bases spanning the gap. Per the germline V gene, CDR1 is SGHTA and CDR2 is FQGNSA. The CDR3 DNA reads TGTGCCAGCAGCCCCGGATGGTTCAGGCCCCCCGGGGAGCTGTTTTTT. Protein product: CASSPGWFRPPGELFF.

This sequence joins TRBV16 and TRBJ2-3; D perhaps matches TRBD2 (6 bases). V was cut by 1 base and J by 5 bases, with 13 bases left in between. Germline values: CDR1 KGHSY, CDR2 FQNENV. There are 15 residues in the CDR3. Written as DNA, the CDR3 is TGTGCCAGCAGCCAATTACGGGGGTCGGGAGATACGCAGTATTTT. It encodes CASSQLRGSGDTQYF.

This clonotype was detected a few times. Given the absence of the conserved phenylalanine or tryptophan at the CDR3 end, a read error is likely. The chain carries TRBV29-1 and TRBJ1-6, with 7 bases aligning to TRBD1. The V segment lost 6 bases and the J segment 7 bases; nucleotides outside the gene matches: 3. This CDR3 contains 12 residues. Germline V gene lookup returns CDR1 SQVTM and CDR2 ANQGSEA. This CDR3 is CSVQQGNSPLHL. For the CDR3, the DNA is TGCAGCGTCCAACAGGGGAATTCACCCCTCCACTTA.

J is TRBJ2-7 and V is TRBV27, with D perhaps matching TRBD2 (6 bases). There are 15 residues in the CDR3. V was trimmed by 2 bases and J by 7 bases, leaving 18 bases between them. Per germline, CDR1 MNHEY and CDR2 SMNVEV (reference sequence). The CDR3, as DNA: TGTGCCAGCAGTTTAAGGGTGGCGGGGTTTGGGGAGCAGTACTTC. It specifies CASSLRVAGFGEQYF.

This clonotype occurred once. This rearrangement joins TRBV20-1 to TRBJ2-3, with 9 positions matching TRBD1. This CDR3 is 17 amino acids long. With V trimmed by 0 bases and J by 2 bases, 9 bases remained unmatched. From germline, CDR1 is DFQATT and CDR2 SNEGSKA (reference sequence). CDR3 sequence reads: CSARDRRTGVVTDTQYF. In DNA form, the CDR3 reads TGCAGTGCTAGAGATCGTAGGACAGGGGTAGTCACAGATACGCAGTATTTT.